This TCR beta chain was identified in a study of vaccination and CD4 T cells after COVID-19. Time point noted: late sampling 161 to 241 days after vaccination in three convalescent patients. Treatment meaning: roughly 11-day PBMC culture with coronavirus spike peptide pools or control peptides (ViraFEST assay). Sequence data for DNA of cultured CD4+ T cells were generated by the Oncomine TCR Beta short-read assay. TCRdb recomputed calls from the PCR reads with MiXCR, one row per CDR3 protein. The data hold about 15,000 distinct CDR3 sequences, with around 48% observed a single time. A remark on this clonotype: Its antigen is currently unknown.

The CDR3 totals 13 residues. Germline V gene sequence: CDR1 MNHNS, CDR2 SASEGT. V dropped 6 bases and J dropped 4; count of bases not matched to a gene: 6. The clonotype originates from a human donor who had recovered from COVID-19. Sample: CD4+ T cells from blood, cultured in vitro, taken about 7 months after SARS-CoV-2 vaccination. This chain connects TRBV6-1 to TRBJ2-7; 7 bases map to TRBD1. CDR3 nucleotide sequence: TGTGCCAGCAGCTCCCTGGGACAGTACGAGCAGTACTTC. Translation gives CASSSLGQYEQYF.